The subject of this entry is one T cell receptor (beta chain). What it binds is unknown. The CDR3 runs to 18 residues. The data stem from a study of identifying expanded T cells in peripheral blood. Study outcomes and limitations: About 1.3 clones differed between technical replicates, versus about 15 and 19 over time. Variance in clone template counts between approximately 2-week samples significantly increased with total template count across all healthy donors.

The data were produced by immunoSEQ multiplex PCR, yet TCRdb's version contains in-frame clones alone and is incomplete. The sample lists about 50,000 clones; around four fifths were seen once. Healthy donors had no documented immune events, such as infections, while sampled. J is TRBJ2-3 and V is TRBV21-1; TRBD2, the table's D call, lacks a check against the DNA. TRBV21-1 is flagged as a pseudogene. The TCR originated in a person aged 18 to 75 in good health. The material sequenced was blood. CDR3 residues: CASSNKIGTSSLTDTQYF. DNA for the CDR3: TGTGCCAGCAGCAATAAAATTGGGACTAGCTCTTTGACAGATACGCAGTATTTT.